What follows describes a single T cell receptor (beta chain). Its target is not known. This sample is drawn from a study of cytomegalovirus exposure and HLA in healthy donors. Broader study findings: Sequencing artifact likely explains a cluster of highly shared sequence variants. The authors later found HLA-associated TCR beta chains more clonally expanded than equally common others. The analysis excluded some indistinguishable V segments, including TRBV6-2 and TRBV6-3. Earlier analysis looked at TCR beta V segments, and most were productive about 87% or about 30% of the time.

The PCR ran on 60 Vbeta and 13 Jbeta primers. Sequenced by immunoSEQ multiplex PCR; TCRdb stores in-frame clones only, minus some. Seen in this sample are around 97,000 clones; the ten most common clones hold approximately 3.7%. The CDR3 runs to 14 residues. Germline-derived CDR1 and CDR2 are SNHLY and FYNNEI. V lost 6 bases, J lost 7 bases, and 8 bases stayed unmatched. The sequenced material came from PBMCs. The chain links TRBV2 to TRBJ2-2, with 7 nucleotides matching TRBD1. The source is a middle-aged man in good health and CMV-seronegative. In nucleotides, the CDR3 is TGTGCCAGCAGAGCCGCCCAGGGGGTCGGGGAGCTGTTTTTT. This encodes CASRAAQGVGELFF.